This TCR beta chain was captured by sequencing in a study of beta chain features in type 1 diabetes. Heparinised blood was drawn once per donor, averaging around 120 mL. Findings and caveats of the study: Over-representation of high TCR-expressing cells was a possible consequence of cDNA sequencing. Lower insertion and higher deletion counts appeared at VDJ junctions in type 1 diabetes patients. Within each of all four CD4+ subsets, Type 1 diabetes patients had TCRB CDR3s that were moderately but significantly shorter. Sampled from patients, naive, central memory and Treg TCRB repertoires appeared more similar than those sampled from healthy donors.

Concerning this clone itself: The antigen remains undetermined.

The sequenced template was cDNA made from the entire isolated RNA. TCRdb's copy holds only in-frame clones and misses some; the assay was immunoSEQ multiplex PCR. Of a few hundred thousand clones listed, roughly 15% were seen once; the top ten hold roughly 0.015%. The CDR3 is made up of 13 amino acids. V was shortened by 5 bases and J by 7 bases, with 12 bases between the two germline ends. The V gene's germline CDR1 is MNHEY and CDR2 SMNVEV (reference sequence). Sequenced input: naive CD4+ T cells from blood. The chain is built from TRBV27 and TRBJ2-4, with a possible D match to TRBD2 (6 bases). The sequence derives from a man aged 18 to 30 with type 1 diabetes. The CDR3 loop reads CASSSAGINIQYF. The CDR3 nucleotides are TGTGCCAGCAGTAGTGCGGGGATCAACATTCAGTACTTC.